What follows describes a single T cell receptor (beta chain). Its antigen is unknown. This PCR relied on a set of 60 Vbeta primers and 13 Jbeta primers. Generated by immunoSEQ multiplex PCR, the TCRdb table keeps only in-frame clones and is missing some. The sample has around 180,000 clones; about four fifths are singletons. The V end was cut by 5 bases, the J end by 6 bases, with 11 bases between. Germline CDR1 and CDR2: SGHTA and FQGNSA. The CDR3 extends over 12 amino acids. The sample comes from a study of cytomegalovirus exposure and HLA in healthy donors. Study-wide results and limits: Further analysis was carried out later, and it showed several of the most significant clusters appearing linked to common viral pathogens.

The chain links TRBV7-2 to TRBJ2-7, with D possibly matching TRBD1 (6 bases). Source material: PBMCs. This receptor was identified in a woman aged 30 to 39 in good health and CMV-seropositive. The CDR3 region is CASSGDTTEQYF. In DNA form, the CDR3 reads TGTGCCAGCAGCGGGGACACTACCGAGCAGTACTTC.